A single T cell receptor beta chain is shown here with its context. Sequenced by immunoSEQ multiplex PCR; TCRdb stores in-frame clones only, minus some. The sample yields 150,000 to 200,000 clones, 81% seen once. These data are taken from a study of blood T cell repertoires in COVID-19. Study information: COVID-19 samples collected from the United States, Italy and Spain covered acute and convalescent phases. The analysed material was cDNA or gDNA that came from T cells, B-cell-depleted T cells, or PBMCs.

V dropped 4 bases and J dropped 6 bases, with 7 bases sitting between them. This CDR3 is built from 11 residues. Germline V CDR1 and CDR2: ENHRY, SYGVKD. This clonotype was obtained from a human donor in a cohort sampled during active COVID-19. Specimen: peripheral blood. The rearrangement links TRBV10-3 to TRBJ2-7, with a weak D call TRBD1 (5 bases). The CDR3 sequence: CAISATGEQYF. The CDR3 region has the DNA TGTGCCATCAGTGCCACAGGCGAGCAGTACTTC.